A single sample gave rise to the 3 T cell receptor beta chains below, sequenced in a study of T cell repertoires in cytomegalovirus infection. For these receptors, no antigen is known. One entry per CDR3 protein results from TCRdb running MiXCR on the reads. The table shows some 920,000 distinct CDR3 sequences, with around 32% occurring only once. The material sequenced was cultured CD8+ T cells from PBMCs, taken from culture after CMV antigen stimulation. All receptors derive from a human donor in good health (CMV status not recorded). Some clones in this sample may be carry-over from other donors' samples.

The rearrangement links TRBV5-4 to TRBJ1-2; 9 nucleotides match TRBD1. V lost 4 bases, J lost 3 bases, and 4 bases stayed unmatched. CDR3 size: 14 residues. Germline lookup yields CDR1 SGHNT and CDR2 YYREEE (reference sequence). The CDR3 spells CASSPDRGHYGYTF. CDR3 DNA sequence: TGTGCCAGCAGCCCGGACAGGGGTCACTATGGCTACACCTTC.

The CDR3 DNA is TGTGCCAGCAGTCCCCCGGGACATAACTACGAGCAGTACTTC. This codes for CASSPPGHNYEQYF. The V call is TRBV12-3 or TRBV12-4, the J call TRBJ2-7; D may be TRBD1 (6 bases). The CDR3 is 14 residues long. Trimming shortened V by 5 bases and J by 3 bases, and 14 bases separated the two germline ends.

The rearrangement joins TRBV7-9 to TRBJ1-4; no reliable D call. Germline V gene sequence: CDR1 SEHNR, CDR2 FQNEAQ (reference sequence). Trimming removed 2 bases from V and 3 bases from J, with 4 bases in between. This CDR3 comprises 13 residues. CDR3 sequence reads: CASSLTPNEKLFF. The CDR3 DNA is TGTGCCAGCAGCTTAACGCCTAATGAAAAACTGTTTTTT.